The rows below give T cell receptor beta chains drawn from one sample of a study of neoadjuvant nivolumab and ipilimumab in lung cancer. The data were produced by immunoSEQ multiplex PCR, yet TCRdb's version contains in-frame clones alone and is incomplete. Among some 9,700 clones listed, roughly three quarters were seen once. This sample comprised tumor tissue, obtained after neoadjuvant nivolumab, alone or with ipilimumab, at or shortly before surgery. The source is an adult with non-small cell lung cancer. Some clones in this sample may be carry-over from other donors' samples. CDR3s include the opening cysteine and the closing phenylalanine or tryptophan. A D gene is named only where the DNA matches it firmly. A row's size may be missing; if present it is once, few, many or a size class.

v_gene: TRBV5-6
j_gene: TRBJ1-1
abundance: few
d_gene: .
CDR3nt: TGTGCCAGCAGCTTAGGGATATCCATGAACACTGAAGCTTTCTTT
CDR3aa: CASSLGISMNTEAFF

v_gene: TRBV5-1
j_gene: TRBJ2-7
abundance: .
d_gene: TRBD1
CDR3nt: TGCGCCAGCAGCCGGGGACAGATGTACGAGCAGTACTTC
CDR3aa: CASSRGQMYEQYF

v_gene: TRBV9
j_gene: TRBJ2-7
abundance: .
d_gene: TRBD1
CDR3nt: TGTGCCAGCAGCCCAAGGACAGGGGGCTACGAGCAGTACTTC
CDR3aa: CASSPRTGGYEQYF

v_gene: TRBV5-6
j_gene: TRBJ2-7
abundance: .
d_gene: TRBD2
CDR3nt: TGTGCCAGCAGCTTGTTAGGCGGGAGGGCCTCCTACGAGCAGTACTTC
CDR3aa: CASSLLGGRASYEQYF

v_gene: TRBV7-6
j_gene: TRBJ2-2
abundance: .
d_gene: .
CDR3nt: TGTGCCAGCAGCTTAGACAGGATGAACACCGGGGAGCTGTTTTTT
CDR3aa: CASSLDRMNTGELFF

v_gene: TRBV5-1
j_gene: TRBJ1-5
abundance: once
d_gene: TRBD1
CDR3nt: TGCGCCAGCAGCTTGGTGACAGGGGTTAACCAGCCCCAGCATTTT
CDR3aa: CASSLVTGVNQPQHF

v_gene: TRBV29-1
j_gene: TRBJ2-3
abundance: .
d_gene: TRBD2
CDR3nt: TGCAGCGTGACCCGCGGGAGGGCCAAAGATACGCAGTATTTT
CDR3aa: CSVTRGRAKDTQYF

v_gene: TRBV19
j_gene: TRBJ1-4
abundance: .
d_gene: .
CDR3nt: TGTGCCAGTAGTGCGCCAAGGAAGGAGAATGAAAAACTGTTTTTT
CDR3aa: CASSAPRKENEKLFF

v_gene: TRBV7-2
j_gene: TRBJ2-2
abundance: .
d_gene: .
CDR3nt: TGTGCCAGCAGCTTGAAAGGGTACGGCACCGGGGAGCTGTTTTTT
CDR3aa: CASSLKGYGTGELFF

v_gene: TRBV25-1
j_gene: TRBJ2-2
abundance: few
d_gene: .
CDR3nt: TGTGCCAGCAGGTCAGAGCGACGTGACGGGGAGCTGTTTTTT
CDR3aa: CASRSERRDGELFF

v_gene: TRBV5-1
j_gene: TRBJ2-1
abundance: .
d_gene: .
CDR3nt: TGCGCCAGCAGCTTGTTCTCCCTGACAGTCCCCAATGAGCAGTTCTTC
CDR3aa: CASSLFSLTVPNEQFF

v_gene: TRBV19
j_gene: TRBJ2-1
abundance: few
d_gene: TRBD2
CDR3nt: TGTGCCAGTAGTAGCCGCGGGAGGTTTAATGAGCAGTTCTTC
CDR3aa: CASSSRGRFNEQFF

v_gene: TRBV18
j_gene: TRBJ2-4
abundance: .
d_gene: TRBD2
CDR3nt: TGTGCCAGCTCACCAAGCGGGGAAACCAAAAACATTCAGTACTTC
CDR3aa: CASSPSGETKNIQYF